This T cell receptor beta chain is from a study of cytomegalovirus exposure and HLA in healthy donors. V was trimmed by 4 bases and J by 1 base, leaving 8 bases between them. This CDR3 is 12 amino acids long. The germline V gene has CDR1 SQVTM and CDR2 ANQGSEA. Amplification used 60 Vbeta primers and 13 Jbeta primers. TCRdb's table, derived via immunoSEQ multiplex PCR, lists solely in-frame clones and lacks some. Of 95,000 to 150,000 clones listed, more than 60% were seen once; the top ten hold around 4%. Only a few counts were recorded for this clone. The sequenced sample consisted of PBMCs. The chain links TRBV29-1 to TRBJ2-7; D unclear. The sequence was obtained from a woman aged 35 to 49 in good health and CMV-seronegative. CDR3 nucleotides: TGCAGCGTTGTCAGCAGGTCCTACGAGCAGTACTTC. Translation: CSVVSRSYEQYF.